This TCR beta chain was observed in a study of blood T cell repertoires in COVID-19. Study summary: What the recovered Cohort 3 donors had was two negative PCRs, clearance, or symptom resolution. From the United States, Italy and Spain came samples of acute and convalescent COVID-19.

Study members were between roughly 18 and 100 years old and lived in 25 or so US regions. Participant-given clinical history determined each cohort assignment. Clones were sequenced by immunoSEQ multiplex PCR, and TCRdb holds only the in-frame ones, with some missing. Counted here are approximately 150,000 clones, 65% to 80% occurring once; the ten biggest clones make up around 17%. Sequencing was performed on PBMCs or T cells enriched from blood (not recorded which). This clonotype was obtained from a woman in her seventies in a cohort exposed to, infected with or recovered from COVID-19 (not recorded which).

This CDR3 is CSARDPSTQYF. Written as DNA, the CDR3 is TGCAGTGCTAGAGATCCATCGACCCAGTACTTC. The genes are TRBV20-1 and TRBJ2-5; D uncertain. Germline V gene data show CDR1 as DFQATT and CDR2 as SNEGSKA (reference sequence). The CDR3 is made up of 11 amino acids. Trimming removed 0 bases from V and 7 bases from J, with 6 bases in between.